A selection of T cell receptor beta chains follows, all from one sample in a study of beta chain features in type 1 diabetes. The assay was immunoSEQ multiplex PCR, and TCRdb's table has in-frame clones only and misses some. The table lists 16,000 or so clones, 65% to 85% of them singletons. Specimen: stem cell memory CD4+ T cells from blood. These receptors were taken from a woman between 18 and 30 years old with type 1 diabetes. Each CDR3 is given with its conserved first and last residue. A D gene is named only where the DNA matches it firmly. The size entry is marked missing in some rows and otherwise reads once, few, many or a size class.

V gene	clone size	J gene	D gene	CDR3 DNA	CDR3 protein
TRBV7-2	few	TRBJ1-4	TRBD1	TGTGCCAGCAGCTCACCCGGGACAGGGGATGAAAAACTGTTTTTT	CASSSPGTGDEKLFF
TRBV20-1	once	TRBJ2-3	.	TGCAGTGCTTATAACACAGATACGCAGTATTTT	CSAYNTDTQYF
TRBV6-1	.	TRBJ2-1	.	TGTGCCAGCAGCGGAAGTGCTCCCTCGGGTGAGCAGTTCTTC	CASSGSAPSGEQFF
TRBV18	once	TRBJ1-5	.	TGTGCCAGCTCACAGGGGCGGGACGGTCAGCCCCAGCATTTT	CASSQGRDGQPQHF
TRBV29-1	once	TRBJ1-2	TRBD1	TGCAGCGCCCCGGGACAGGACTATGGCTACACCTTC	CSAPGQDYGYTF
TRBV10-3	.	TRBJ2-1	TRBD2	TGTGCCATCAGTGAGTCAAGGACTAGCGGGAGGGCCGGCTCCTACAATGAGCAGTTCTTC	CAISESRTSGRAGSYNEQFF
TRBV28	once	TRBJ1-1	.	TGTGCCAGCAGTTTATGGGCCGGGGGGCCCACCGGAGCTTTCTTT	CASSLWAGGPTGAFF
TRBV27	.	TRBJ2-1	TRBD1	TGTGCCAGCAGCCCGGGACAGGGTACAGGCCACTCCTACAATGAGCAGTTCTTC	CASSPGQGTGHSYNEQFF
TRBV7-9	.	TRBJ1-1	TRBD1	TGTGCCAGCAGACCAACCGACAGGGTACGAGAAGCTTTCTTT	CASRPTDRVREAFF
TRBV14	.	TRBJ1-3	.	TGTGCCAGCAGCCGGGCTTACAGGAGTGGAAACACCATATATTTT	CASSRAYRSGNTIYF
TRBV18	.	TRBJ1-2	.	TGTGCCAGCTCAGCTCACAGTCTATATGGCTACACCTTC	CASSAHSLYGYTF
TRBV7-8	.	TRBJ2-1	TRBD2	TGTGCCAGCAGCCCACGGGTAGCGGGAGGGCCTGGGGGTGAGCAGTTCTTC	CASSPRVAGGPGGEQFF
TRBV27	.	TRBJ2-3	.	TGTGCCAGCAGTCGAGAGGGCACAGATACGCAGTATTTT	CASSREGTDTQYF
TRBV5-4	.	TRBJ2-7	.	TGTGCCAGCAGCTTTCGGGGGAAAGGGTCCTACGAGCAGTACTTC	CASSFRGKGSYEQYF
TRBV2	.	TRBJ2-3	.	TGTGCCAGCGGAGTGACAGATACGCAGTATTTT	CASGVTDTQYF
TRBV5-1	.	TRBJ2-3	.	TGCGCCAGCAGCTTTCAGGGAAGCACAGATACGCAGTATTTT	CASSFQGSTDTQYF
TRBV27	.	TRBJ2-1	TRBD2	TGTGCCAGCAGTTCACCAAGACTAGCGGGTACGGATGAGCAGTTCTTC	CASSSPRLAGTDEQFF
TRBV10-1	.	TRBJ2-1	TRBD2	TGCGCCAGCAGTGAGTCAAAAGCGGGAGGGAGGGATGAGCAGTTCTTC	CASSESKAGGRDEQFF
TRBV7-9	.	TRBJ1-2	.	TGTGCCAGCAGCGGACAGTCGAACTATGGCTACACCTTC	CASSGQSNYGYTF
TRBV28	.	TRBJ2-7	TRBD2	TGTGCCACATCACGGAGCGGGATGGGTTACGAGCAGTACTTC	CATSRSGMGYEQYF
TRBV6-5	.	TRBJ2-2	TRBD1	TGTGCCAGCAGTAAAGGGACAGCCACCGGGGAGCTGTTTTTT	CASSKGTATGELFF
TRBV19	.	TRBJ1-1	.	TGTGCCAGTAAAGACAGAACGGCCACTGAAGCTTTCTTT	CASKDRTATEAFF
TRBV6-6	.	TRBJ2-1	TRBD2	TGTGCCAGCTTTCCAAGCGGGGGGGCCTACAATGAGCAGTTCTTC	CASFPSGGAYNEQFF
TRBV28	few	TRBJ2-1	TRBD2	TGTGCCAGCAGCCCACCGGGACTAAACCGGAATGAGCAGTTCTTC	CASSPPGLNRNEQFF
TRBV6-5	.	TRBJ1-2	TRBD1	TGTGCCAGCAGTTACCAGGGGGCGCTTGGATATGGCTACACCTTC	CASSYQGALGYGYTF
TRBV19	.	TRBJ1-3	TRBD1	TGTGCCAGTAGATCCAGGGGGTTTACCTCTGGAAACACCATATATTTT	CASRSRGFTSGNTIYF
TRBV18	.	TRBJ1-5	TRBD1	TGTGCCAGCTCACCACGAGGGGGCAGGGATAGCAATCAGCCCCAGCATTTT	CASSPRGGRDSNQPQHF
TRBV29-1	few	TRBJ2-1	TRBD1	TGCAGCGTTGTCGGGACAGGAAATGAGCAGTTCTTC	CSVVGTGNEQFF
TRBV2	few	TRBJ2-7	.	TGTGCCAGCAGTCTAGGCAGGGACTACGAGCAGTACTTC	CASSLGRDYEQYF
TRBV18	.	TRBJ2-6	.	TGTGCCAGCTCACCACCCGGAGTTGGGGCCAACGTCCTGACTTTC	CASSPPGVGANVLTF
TRBV6-6	.	TRBJ1-5	.	TGTGCCAGCAGGATCGGGGTCTATAGCAATCAGCCCCAGCATTTT	CASRIGVYSNQPQHF
TRBV11-2	.	TRBJ2-3	TRBD2	TGTGCCAGCAGCCCCGTAGCGGGAGGGCGGGATACGCAGTATTTT	CASSPVAGGRDTQYF
TRBV7-9	.	TRBJ1-1	.	TGTGCCAGCAGCTTAGTGGGCAGGGTGACCACTGAAGCTTTCTTT	CASSLVGRVTTEAFF
TRBV4-3	.	TRBJ2-5	TRBD2	TGCGCCAGCAGCCAAGGGACTAGCGGGACTGAGACCCAGTACTTC	CASSQGTSGTETQYF
TRBV5-6	.	TRBJ1-1	.	TGTGCCAGCAGCGGCACAGGGTTGGGGAACACTGAAGCTTTCTTT	CASSGTGLGNTEAFF
TRBV7-9	.	TRBJ1-1	TRBD1	TGTGCCAGCAGCGGGGGGACAGGGAGGGCCCGGATCTTT	CASSGGTGRARIF
TRBV13	.	TRBJ2-1	TRBD2	TGTGCCAGCAGCCCCCGGAATTTCCAGCGGGAGGGTGTGGGCTACAATGAGCAGTTCTTC	CASSPRNFQREGVGYNEQFF
TRBV18	.	TRBJ1-1	TRBD1	TGTGCCAGCTCACCACCTGGACAGGGAAACACTGAAGCTTTCTTT	CASSPPGQGNTEAFF
TRBV14	.	TRBJ2-7	TRBD2	TGTGCCAGCAGCCTCCACAGCATAGCGGGCGGACGCTTTTATTCCTACGAGCAGTACTTC	CASSLHSIAGGRFYSYEQYF
TRBV29-1	.	TRBJ2-3	TRBD2	TGCAGCGTCATCCCGGGACTAACGCGAGATACGCAGTATTTT	CSVIPGLTRDTQYF
TRBV7-2	.	TRBJ2-5	TRBD2	TGTGCCAGCAGCTGGGGACTAGCGGGAACCCAAGAGACCCAGTACTTC	CASSWGLAGTQETQYF
TRBV7-9	.	TRBJ1-4	.	TGTGCCAGCAGCTCACGGGAAGGTGAAAAACTGTTTTTT	CASSSREGEKLFF
TRBV10-3	.	TRBJ2-3	TRBD2	TGTGCCATCAGTGAGGGACTAGCGGGAGATCTAGATACGCAGTATTTT	CAISEGLAGDLDTQYF
TRBV5-6	.	TRBJ1-2	.	TGTGCCAGCAGCTTCTTCGACAGGAGGTTCTATGGCTACACCTTC	CASSFFDRRFYGYTF
TRBV28	.	TRBJ1-5	.	TGTGCCAGCAGTTTTCCGGGGATCTTCAGCAATCAGCCCCAGCATTTT	CASSFPGIFSNQPQHF
TRBV13	.	TRBJ2-3	TRBD2	TGTGCCAGCAGCTCCTACACCGCACTAGCGGGGTATACAGATACGCAGTATTTT	CASSSYTALAGYTDTQYF
TRBV27	.	TRBJ1-1	.	TGTGCCACCTCAAACCAAACACGGAACACTGAAGCTTTCTTT	CATSNQTRNTEAFF
TRBV5-1	once	TRBJ2-2	.	TGCGCCAGCAGCCTGAACACCGGGGAGCTGTTTTTT	CASSLNTGELFF
TRBV28	.	TRBJ2-1	TRBD1	TGTGCCACCCTGGGACAGGGGGCAGGGGACAATGAGCAGTTCTTC	CATLGQGAGDNEQFF
TRBV28	.	TRBJ2-3	TRBD1	TGTGCCAGCAGGGGGACAGGGGGCCGGCCTACGCAGTATTTT	CASRGTGGRPTQYF